The 4 T cell receptor beta chains below all came from one sample that was sequenced in a study of shared clonotypes between healthy human individuals. Assay used: immunoSEQ multiplex PCR; TCRdb lists only in-frame clones, some missing. The sample carries approximately 2.5 million clones, 90% to 95% recorded once. The sequencing input was naive CD4+ T cells sorted from blood. Subset noted: CD45RA+ positively selected. The receptor set was obtained from a man aged 18 to 29 in good health.

The V call is TRBV9, the J call TRBJ1-2; the D gene is possibly TRBD1 (5 bases). The V end lost 0 bases, the J end lost 0 bases, and 15 bases lay between the germline ends. This CDR3 is built from 17 residues. Per the germline V gene, CDR1 is SGDLS and CDR2 is YYNGEE. DNA of the CDR3: TGTGCCAGCAGCGTAGCTGACGGGACCCCCTCTAACTATGGCTACACCTTC. Protein sequence: CASSVADGTPSNYGYTF.

This clone was detected once. The chain employs TRBV6-5 and TRBJ1-1; TRBD1 agrees at 11 bases. Germline CDR1 and CDR2: MNHEY and SVGAGI. J lost 11 bases, V lost 6 bases, and 11 bases had no gene match. The length of the CDR3 is 14 residues. CDR3 sequence (DNA): TGTGCCAGCAGCGACCCGGGACAGGGGGGGAAGGCTTTCTTT. Its translation: CASSDPGQGGKAFF.

The V gene is TRBV28, the J gene TRBJ1-5; D gene ambiguous. Germline V CDR1 and CDR2: MDHEN, SYDVKM. The V gene lost 10 bases and the J gene lost 2 bases, with 12 bases spanning the gap. This CDR3 contains 13 residues. The CDR3 loop reads CATWRQRNQPQHF. The CDR3 coding sequence is TGTGCCACCTGGAGGCAGCGCAATCAGCCCCAGCATTTT.

V usage is TRBV6-5 and J usage is TRBJ2-1; TRBD2 matches at 13 bases. Germline V gene sequence: CDR1 MNHEY, CDR2 SVGAGI. The J segment lost 13 bases and the V segment lost 0 bases, leaving 3 bases of the junction unmatched. The length of the CDR3 is 14 residues. DNA for the CDR3: TGTGCCAGCAGTTACTCGACTAGCGGGAGGTCCCAGTTCTTC. Translation: CASSYSTSGRSQFF.